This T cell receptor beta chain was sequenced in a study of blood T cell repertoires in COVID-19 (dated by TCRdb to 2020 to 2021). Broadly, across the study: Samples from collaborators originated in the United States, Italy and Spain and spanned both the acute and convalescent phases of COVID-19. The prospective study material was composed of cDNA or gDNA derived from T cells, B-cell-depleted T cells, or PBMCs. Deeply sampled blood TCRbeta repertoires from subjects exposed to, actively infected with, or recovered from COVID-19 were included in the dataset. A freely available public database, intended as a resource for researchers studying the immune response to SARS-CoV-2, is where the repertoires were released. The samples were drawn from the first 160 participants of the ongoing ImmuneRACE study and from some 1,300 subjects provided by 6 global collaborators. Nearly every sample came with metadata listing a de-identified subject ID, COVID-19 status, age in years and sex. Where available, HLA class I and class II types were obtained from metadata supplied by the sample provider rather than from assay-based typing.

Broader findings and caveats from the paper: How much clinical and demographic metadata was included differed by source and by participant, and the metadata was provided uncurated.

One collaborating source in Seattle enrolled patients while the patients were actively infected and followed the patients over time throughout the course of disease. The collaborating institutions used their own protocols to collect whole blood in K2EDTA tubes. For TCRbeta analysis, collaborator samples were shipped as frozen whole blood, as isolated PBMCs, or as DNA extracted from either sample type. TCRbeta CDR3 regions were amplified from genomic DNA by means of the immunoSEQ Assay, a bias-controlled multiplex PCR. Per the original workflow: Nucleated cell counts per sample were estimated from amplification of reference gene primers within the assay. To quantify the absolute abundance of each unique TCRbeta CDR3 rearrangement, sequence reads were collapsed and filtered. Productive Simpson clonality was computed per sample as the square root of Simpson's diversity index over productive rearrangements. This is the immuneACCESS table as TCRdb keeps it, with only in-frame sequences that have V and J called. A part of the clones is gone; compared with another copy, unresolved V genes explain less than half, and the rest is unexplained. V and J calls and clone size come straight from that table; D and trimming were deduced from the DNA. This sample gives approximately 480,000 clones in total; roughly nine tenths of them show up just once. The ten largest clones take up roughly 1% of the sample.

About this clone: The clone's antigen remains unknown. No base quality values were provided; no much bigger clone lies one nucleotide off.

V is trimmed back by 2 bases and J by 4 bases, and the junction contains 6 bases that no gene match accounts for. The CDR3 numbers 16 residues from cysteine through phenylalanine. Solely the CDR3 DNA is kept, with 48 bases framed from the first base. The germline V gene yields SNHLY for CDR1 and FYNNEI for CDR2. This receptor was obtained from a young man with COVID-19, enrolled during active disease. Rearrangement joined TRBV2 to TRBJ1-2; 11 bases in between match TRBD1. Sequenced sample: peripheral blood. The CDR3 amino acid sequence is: CASSERGDRGAYGYTF. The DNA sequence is TGTGCCAGCAGTGAACGTGGGGACAGGGGGGCCTATGGCTACACCTTC.